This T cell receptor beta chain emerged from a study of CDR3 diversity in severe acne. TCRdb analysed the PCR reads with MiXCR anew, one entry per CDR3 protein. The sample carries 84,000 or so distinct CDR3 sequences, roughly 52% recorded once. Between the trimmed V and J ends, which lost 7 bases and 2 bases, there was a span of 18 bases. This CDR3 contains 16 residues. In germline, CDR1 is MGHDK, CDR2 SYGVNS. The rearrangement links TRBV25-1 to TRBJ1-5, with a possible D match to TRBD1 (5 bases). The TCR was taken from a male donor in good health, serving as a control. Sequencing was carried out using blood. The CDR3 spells CASTMGGTQGNQPQHF. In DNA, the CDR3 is TGTGCCAGCACCATGGGCGGGACTCAGGGCAATCAGCCCCAGCATTTT.